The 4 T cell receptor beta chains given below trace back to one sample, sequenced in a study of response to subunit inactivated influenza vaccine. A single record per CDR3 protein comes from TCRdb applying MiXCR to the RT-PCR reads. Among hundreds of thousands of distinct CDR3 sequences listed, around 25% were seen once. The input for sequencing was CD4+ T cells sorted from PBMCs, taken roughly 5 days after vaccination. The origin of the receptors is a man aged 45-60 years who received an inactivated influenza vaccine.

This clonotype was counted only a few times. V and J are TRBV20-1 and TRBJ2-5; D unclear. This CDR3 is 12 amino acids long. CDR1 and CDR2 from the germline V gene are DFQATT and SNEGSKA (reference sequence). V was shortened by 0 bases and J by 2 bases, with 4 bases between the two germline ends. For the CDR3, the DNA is TGCAGTGCTAGAGATAGTCAAGAGACCCAGTACTTC. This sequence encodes CSARDSQETQYF.

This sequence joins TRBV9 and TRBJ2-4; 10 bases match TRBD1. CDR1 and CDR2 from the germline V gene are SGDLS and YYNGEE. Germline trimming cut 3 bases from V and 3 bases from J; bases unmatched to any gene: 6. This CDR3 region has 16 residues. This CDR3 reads CASSEGQGMNKNIQYF. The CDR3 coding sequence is TGTGCCAGCAGCGAGGGACAGGGGATGAACAAAAACATTCAGTACTTC.

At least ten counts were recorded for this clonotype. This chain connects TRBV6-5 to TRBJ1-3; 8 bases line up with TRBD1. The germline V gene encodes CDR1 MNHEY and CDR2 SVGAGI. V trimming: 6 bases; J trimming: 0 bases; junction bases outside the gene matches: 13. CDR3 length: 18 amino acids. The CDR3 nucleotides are TGTGCCAGCAGCTTAACCAGTCCAGGGGGCAGCTCTGGAAACACCATATATTTT. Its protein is CASSLTSPGGSSGNTIYF.

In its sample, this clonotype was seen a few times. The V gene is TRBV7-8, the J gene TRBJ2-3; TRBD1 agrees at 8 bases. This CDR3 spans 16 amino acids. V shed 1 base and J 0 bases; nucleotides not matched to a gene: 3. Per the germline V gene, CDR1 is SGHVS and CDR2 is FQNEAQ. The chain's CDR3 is CASSLDRGSSTDTQYF. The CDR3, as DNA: TGTGCCAGCAGCTTAGACAGGGGGTCTAGCACAGATACGCAGTATTTT.